Listed below are T cell receptor beta chains from one sample, sequenced in a study of PD-1 blockade in mismatch repair-deficient tumors. Sequencing used immunoSEQ multiplex PCR; TCRdb keeps in-frame clones, though not all of them. The sample consists of some 84,000 clones, about 84% of them appearing once. Source: peripheral blood, taken 12 weeks after starting pembrolizumab. The receptors stem from an adult with mismatch repair-deficient cancer. Both conserved end residues are part of each CDR3. The D gene is left open where the match is weak. Clone size is not always given. Where it is, it says once, few, many or a class for expanded clones.

V	D	size	J	CDR3	DNA
TRBV4-1	TRBD2	NA	TRBJ2-2	CASSLGLAGELFF	TGCGCCAGCAGCCTCGGACTAGCCGGGGAGCTGTTTTTT
TRBV19	NA	NA	TRBJ1-1	CASSMGGSEAFF	TGTGCCAGTAGTATGGGCGGGTCTGAAGCTTTCTTT
TRBV7-2	TRBD1	NA	TRBJ1-5	CASSYGGLGAGTGNQPQHF	TGTGCCAGCAGCTATGGGGGCTTGGGAGCCGGGACAGGGAATCAGCCCCAGCATTTT
TRBV12-5	NA	NA	TRBJ1-3	CASGTTGLSGNTIYF	TGTGCTAGTGGCACAACAGGGCTCTCTGGAAACACCATATATTTT
TRBV5-6	NA	few	TRBJ2-1	CASSLERGAYNEQFF	TGTGCCAGCAGCTTGGAGCGCGGGGCCTACAATGAGCAGTTCTTC
TRBV7-7	TRBD1	once	TRBJ2-7	CASSLGAQGYEQYF	TGTGCTAGCAGCTTAGGGGCACAGGGGTACGAGCAGTACTTC
TRBV19	NA	NA	TRBJ1-6	CASSPGQNSPLHF	TGTGCCAGTAGTCCCGGACAGAATTCACCCCTCCACTTT
TRBV5-6	NA	once	TRBJ2-3	CASSTRAGRSTDTQYF	TGTGCCAGCAGCACTCGGGCGGGGCGTAGCACAGATACGCAGTATTTT
TRBV4-1	TRBD1	NA	TRBJ2-2	CASSPQGAVGTGELFF	TGCGCCAGCAGCCCACAGGGGGCAGTAGGCACCGGGGAGCTGTTTTTT
TRBV5-1	NA	NA	TRBJ1-1	CASSLRGGTEAFF	TGCGCCAGCAGTCTGAGGGGGGGCACTGAAGCTTTCTTT
TRBV9	NA	NA	TRBJ2-5	CASSVDSSKETQYF	TGTGCCAGCAGCGTAGATAGTTCCAAAGAGACCCAGTACTTC
TRBV19	NA	NA	TRBJ2-5	CASSARVRETQYF	TGTGCCAGTAGCGCAAGGGTTCGGGAGACCCAGTACTTC
TRBV4-2	NA	NA	TRBJ2-7	CASSQDREVYEQYF	TGTGCCAGCAGCCAAGATCGAGAGGTCTACGAGCAGTACTTC
TRBV4-1	NA	NA	TRBJ2-7	CASSQLKGGTYEQYF	TGCGCCAGCAGCCAACTCAAGGGTGGGACCTACGAGCAGTACTTC
TRBV7-9	TRBD2	NA	TRBJ2-7	CASSSGTSSYEQYF	TGTGCCAGCAGCTCCGGGACTAGTTCCTACGAGCAGTACTTC
TRBV9	NA	NA	TRBJ1-5	CASSVGGFQPQHF	TGTGCCAGCAGCGTAGGGGGGTTTCAGCCCCAGCATTTT
TRBV13	TRBD2	medium-sized	TRBJ2-7	CASSFGGLAGGPYPYEQYF	TGTGCCAGCAGCTTCGGAGGACTAGCGGGAGGGCCTTACCCCTACGAGCAGTACTTC
TRBV6-1	NA	NA	TRBJ2-6	CASDRSSGANVLTF	TGTGCCAGCGACAGGTCCTCTGGGGCCAACGTCCTGACTTTC
TRBV19	NA	NA	TRBJ1-4	CASNTGSEATNEKLFF	TGTGCCAGTAACACAGGGAGTGAGGCAACTAATGAAAAACTGTTTTTT
TRBV10-3	NA	few	TRBJ1-2	CAISESGQDGYTF	TGTGCCATCAGTGAGTCTGGGCAGGATGGCTACACCTTC
TRBV6-1	NA	NA	TRBJ2-7	CASSEIGVFSHEQYF	TGTGCCAGCAGTGAGATTGGGGTATTCTCCCACGAGCAGTACTTC
TRBV28	TRBD2	NA	TRBJ2-5	CASSLGTGGQETQYF	TGTGCCAGCAGTTTGGGTACCGGGGGGCAAGAGACCCAGTACTTC
TRBV5-4	NA	NA	TRBJ2-3	CASSRGLAVSTDTQYF	TGTGCCAGCAGCCGTGGGTTGGCGGTTAGCACAGATACGCAGTATTTT
TRBV2	TRBD1	NA	TRBJ1-2	CASRDYLTGANYGYTF	TGTGCCAGCAGGGATTATCTTACAGGGGCCAACTATGGCTACACCTTC
TRBV27	NA	NA	TRBJ1-1	CASSFRKNERNTEAFF	TGTGCCAGCAGTTTTCGCAAGAATGAGAGGAACACTGAAGCTTTCTTT
TRBV21-1	NA	NA	TRBJ2-5	CASRGGEETQYF	TGTGCCAGCAGGGGGGGGGAAGAGACCCAGTACTTC
TRBV7-9	NA	NA	TRBJ2-7	CASSPRETLTYEQYF	TGTGCCAGCAGTCCCCGGGAGACACTCACCTACGAGCAGTACTTC
TRBV5-4	NA	NA	TRBJ2-5	CASSVGIQETQYF	TGTGCCAGCAGCGTCGGGATCCAAGAGACCCAGTACTTC
TRBV7-9	TRBD1	NA	TRBJ1-1	CASSLDGDSPIAFF	TGTGCCAGCAGCTTAGACGGGGACAGCCCGATAGCTTTCTTT
TRBV7-6	NA	NA	TRBJ2-3	CASSFSTVIARTDTQYF	TGTGCCAGCAGCTTTAGTACAGTAATAGCTCGCACAGATACGCAGTATTTT
TRBV11-2	NA	NA	TRBJ1-2	CASSRGTEYGYTF	TGTGCCAGCAGCCGCGGGACGGAGTATGGCTACACCTTC
TRBV7-7	TRBD2	NA	TRBJ2-1	CASSPGTSGRYNEQFF	TGTGCTAGCAGCCCCGGGACTAGCGGGAGGTACAATGAGCAGTTCTTC
TRBV19	TRBD1	NA	TRBJ1-4	CASSIPNRQGGNEKLFF	TGTGCCAGTAGTATCCCCAACAGACAGGGGGGTAATGAAAAACTGTTTTTT
TRBV6-5	NA	NA	TRBJ2-1	CASRKSGQPYNEQFF	TGTGCCAGCAGAAAGAGCGGACAACCCTACAATGAGCAGTTCTTC
TRBV2	TRBD1	NA	TRBJ2-7	CASNGQGASSYEQYF	TGTGCCAGCAACGGACAGGGGGCCAGCTCCTACGAGCAGTACTTC
TRBV6-4	TRBD2	once	TRBJ2-7	CASSVTTSPHEQYF	TGTGCCAGCAGTGTGACGACTAGCCCCCACGAGCAGTACTTC
TRBV29-1	TRBD2	few	TRBJ2-3	CSVDDLAGVADTQYF	TGCAGCGTTGATGATCTAGCGGGAGTTGCGGATACGCAGTATTTT
TRBV6-5	NA	NA	TRBJ2-2	CASSRGPRNTGELFF	TGTGCCAGCAGTAGGGGACCGCGGAACACCGGGGAGCTGTTTTTT
TRBV5-1	NA	NA	TRBJ2-7	CASSPDRNEQYF	TGCGCCAGCAGCCCAGACCGTAACGAGCAGTACTTC
TRBV6-5	TRBD2	NA	TRBJ2-1	CASIRLAGGHGEQFF	TGTGCCAGCATACGACTAGCGGGAGGGCACGGTGAGCAGTTCTTC
TRBV15	NA	once	TRBJ2-1	CATSRGGGEEQFF	TGTGCCACCAGCAGAGGAGGGGGAGAGGAGCAGTTCTTC
TRBV19	NA	few	TRBJ1-5	CASSWADQPQHF	TGTGCCAGTAGTTGGGCCGATCAGCCCCAGCATTTT
TRBV29-1	TRBD1	NA	TRBJ2-2	CSGRGTGVHTGELFF	TGCAGCGGACGAGGGACAGGGGTTCACACCGGGGAGCTGTTTTTT
TRBV7-8	TRBD1	NA	TRBJ1-2	CASRRDRGLFYGYTF	TGTGCCAGCCGACGGGACAGGGGTCTCTTTTATGGCTACACCTTC
TRBV5-8	TRBD1	few	TRBJ1-4	CASSLRQGNEKLFF	TGTGCCAGCAGCTTGCGACAGGGTAACGAAAAACTGTTTTTT
TRBV7-6	TRBD2	once	TRBJ2-1	CASSPQPSGAYNEQFF	TGTGCCAGCAGCCCACAACCTAGCGGGGCTTACAATGAGCAGTTCTTC
TRBV19	TRBD1	NA	TRBJ1-1	CASTWTGNTEAFF	TGTGCCAGTACCTGGACAGGGAACACTGAAGCTTTCTTT
TRBV5-1	NA	NA	TRBJ1-2	CASSLDLGSQYGYTF	TGCGCCAGCAGCTTGGATCTAGGGTCCCAGTATGGCTACACCTTC
TRBV27	TRBD2	once	TRBJ2-1	CASTRLAGGINNEQFF	TGTGCCAGCACGCGTTTGGCGGGAGGCATTAATAATGAGCAGTTCTTC
TRBV5-8	TRBD1	once	TRBJ1-2	CASSLPPTGGRNYGYTF	TGTGCCAGCAGCTTACCTCCTACAGGGGGCAGGAACTATGGCTACACCTTC
TRBV9	NA	NA	TRBJ2-6	CASSVVWAADWSGANVLTF	TGTGCCAGCAGCGTAGTCTGGGCAGCGGACTGGTCTGGGGCCAACGTCCTGACTTTC